These T cell receptor beta chains were read from a single sample in a study of blood T cells in healthy people across ages. TCRdb re-analysed the 5' RACE reads in MiXCR, keeping a single row per CDR3 protein. Seen here are roughly 410,000 distinct CDR3 sequences, about 55% observed once, and the top ten hold 50% to 65%. Sequencing was performed on blood. The source of these receptors is a man aged 55 to 70 in good health. Each CDR3 is given with its conserved first and last residue.

>TRBJ2-7|TRBV14
CASSQGAGGYEQYF
>TRBJ1-2|TRBV13
CASSPMGGRGYGYTF
>TRBJ2-1|TRBV11-2
CASSSIAGGPSYNEQFF
>TRBJ2-4|TRBV7-2
CASREAGFTKNIQYF
>TRBJ2-1|TRBV20-1
CSARAAGGYNEQFF
>TRBJ2-1|TRBV13
CAGSLTSGRAREQFF
>TRBJ1-2|TRBV6-5
CASSYSTAAKGAGPYGYTF
>TRBJ2-7|TRBV28
CASSQYRVRYEQYF
>TRBJ2-7|TRBV5-1
CASSLGGLGENEQYF
>TRBJ2-7|TRBV10-3
CAISGGGGRSSNEQYF
>TRBJ1-2|TRBV20-1
CSADDRDHYGYTF
>TRBJ2-7|TRBV9
CASSVGWGLHEQYF
>TRBJ2-7|TRBV14
CASSLPGPTYEQYF
>TRBJ2-1|TRBV20-1
CSARVPYEQFF
>TRBJ2-1|TRBV6-4
CASSDGTRLNEQFF
>TRBJ1-1|TRBV6-1
CASSTGERFEATEAFF
>TRBJ2-3|TRBV27
CASSIGTTGDTQYF
>TRBJ2-1|TRBV6-2/TRBV6-3
CVSIHGQGYEQFF
>TRBJ2-6|TRBV28
CASISRGTGANVLTF
>TRBJ2-7|TRBV9
CASSRSGRGYEQYF
>TRBJ1-2|TRBV3-1
CASSQGMTGSQSGYTF
>TRBJ2-5|TRBV7-6
CASRSGLTKKETQYF
>TRBJ1-2|TRBV10-3
CAISMDRRGYTF
>TRBJ2-4|TRBV7-9
CASSFQGIQYF
>-|TRBV12-3/TRBV12-4
CASSWEGYEQYF
>TRBJ2-5|TRBV5-1
CASRGEGRVETQYF
>TRBJ2-1|TRBV5-1
CASSSAQGAFYNEQFF
>TRBJ2-3|TRBV20-1
CSAIRGGRYTQYF
>-|TRBV7-9
CASSLARDRLEQYF
>TRBJ1-2|TRBV7-6
CASSSGLTGFSNYGYTF
>TRBJ1-1|TRBV4-1
CASSRGQSFDEAFF
>TRBJ2-7|TRBV5-1
CASSLERISYQQYF
>TRBJ2-4|TRBV7-2
CASRQRQAAKNIQYF
>TRBJ2-5|TRBV7-3
CASSDLILVGGRETQYF